The subject of this entry is one TCR beta chain. Its antigen is not known. The TRB cDNA libraries were prepared by 5' RACE with UMI labels. TCRdb processed the 5' RACE reads again and assigns one entry to each CDR3 protein, with no DNA. This sample lists about 120,000 distinct CDR3 sequences; its ten largest clones have around 0.35%. The data belong to a study of CXCR3-negative and CXCR3-positive naive CD8 T cells. Findings and caveats of the study: High diversity, comparable across both naive subsets, contrasted with much lower diversity in memory CD8+ cells. The study found more hydrophobic TRB CDR3s in CXCR3-positive naive cells than in CXCR3-negative naive cells.

Every CD8+ subset sample held some 300,000 flow-sorted cells, done in triplicate. Naive CD8+ T cells were CD45RO-CCR7+CD27+CD95-. Input material: naive CXCR3+ CD8+ T cells from blood. Subset here: CD45RO-CCR7+CD27+CD95- naive CD8+ T cells expressing CXCR3 (TNR3+). The origin of this receptor is a human donor in good health. Some clones in this sample may be carry-over from other donors' samples.

The CDR3 spells CASSIGVNFYGYTF. The rearrangement uses TRBV19 and TRBJ1-2. This CDR3 is 14 amino acids long. The germline gives CDR1 LNHDA, CDR2 SQIVND (reference sequence). The full variable domain, in which reference TRBV19 and TRBJ1-2 provide the parts outside the CDR3, is DGGITQSPKYLFRKEGQNVTLSCEQNLNHDAMYWYRQDPGQGLRLIYYSQIVNDFQKGDIAEGYSVSREKKESFPLTVTSAQKNPTAFYLCASSIGVNFYGYTFGSGTRLTVV.